One sample yielded the 28 T cell receptor beta chains listed below, sequenced in a study of T cells after yellow fever vaccination. TCRdb analysed the 5' RACE reads with MiXCR anew, one entry per CDR3 protein. Of roughly 250,000 distinct CDR3 sequences in the sample, over 10% were seen once. This material consisted of CD4+ T cells sorted from PBMCs, taken 45 days after the yellow fever booster vaccination. The receptors were gathered from a man aged 25-45 years who received the YFV17D yellow fever vaccine.

The chain employs TRBV5-6 and TRBJ2-7; D might be TRBD1 (6 bases). The CDR3 has 14 amino acids. The V gene's germline CDR1 is SGHDT and CDR2 YYEEEE. Trimming took 5 bases from V and 0 from J, leaving 12 bases between them. In DNA form, the CDR3 reads TGTGCCAGCAGGGATCGACAGGCCTCCTACGAGCAGTACTTC. Translated: CASRDRQASYEQYF.

This clonotype was observed a few times. The chain has TRBV18 and TRBJ2-7, with D uncertain. Trimming shortened V by 0 bases and J by 5 bases, and 17 bases separated the two germline ends. Germline loops: CDR1 KGHSH, CDR2 LQKENI. The CDR3 is 16 residues long. In DNA, the CDR3 is TGTGCCAGCTCACCACCATCGCGGATAGCTAAAGACGAGCAGTACTTC. This sequence encodes CASSPPSRIAKDEQYF.

This clonotype has more than one count but fewer than ten. The CDR3 region has the DNA TGTGCCAGCAGTTCTAGCGGGAGGGCCGGGCAGTACTTC. It translates to CASSSSGRAGQYF. The chain carries TRBV12-3 or TRBV12-4 and TRBJ2-7; 12 bases are a match to TRBD2. V lost 4 bases, J lost 9 bases, and 4 bases stayed unmatched. The CDR3 is 13 amino acids.

V gene TRBV7-2 combines with J gene TRBJ2-5; 9 bases fit TRBD1. V lost 5 bases to trimming and J lost 5 bases; unmatched junction nucleotides: 6. Germline assignment: CDR1 SGHTA and CDR2 FQGNSA. The length of the CDR3 is 14 residues. The CDR3 nucleotides are TGTGCCAGCAGCACAGGGGGCGCGGGTGAGACCCAGTACTTC. It encodes CASSTGGAGETQYF.

A remark on this clonotype: Sequence at one end of the junction differs from germline and may be a read error. The rearrangement uses TRBV3-1 and TRBJ2-7, with D perhaps given as TRBD1 or TRBD2 (5 bases each). The CDR3 extends over 15 amino acids. Germline CDR1 is LGHDT and CDR2 is YNNKEL (reference sequence). The CDR3 sequence: CATSQEFFWGSEQYF. The CDR3 nucleotides are TGTGCCACCAGCCAAGAGTTCTTCTGGGGGAGCGAGCAGTACTTC.

V usage is TRBV12-3 or TRBV12-4 and J usage is TRBJ2-7; 8 bases map to TRBD1. The CDR3 extends over 14 amino acids. V was pared by 4 bases and J by 5 bases, with 7 bases of the junction left unmatched. CDR3 loop: CASSSWTGTHEQYF. CDR3 nucleotide sequence: TGTGCCAGCAGTTCCTGGACAGGGACCCACGAGCAGTACTTC.

The V call is TRBV20-1, the J call TRBJ2-1, with D maybe TRBD1 (5 bases). The CDR3 covers 14 residues. V was trimmed by 2 bases and J by 7 bases, leaving 15 bases between them. The germline V gene encodes CDR1 DFQATT and CDR2 SNEGSKA (reference sequence). The CDR3 reads CSARSSDRQNEQFF. The CDR3 DNA follows: TGCAGTGCTAGATCCTCCGATCGACAGAATGAGCAGTTCTTC.

This sequence joins TRBV7-2 and TRBJ2-7, with 8 bases fitting TRBD2. This CDR3 is built from 15 residues. Per the germline V gene, CDR1 is SGHTA and CDR2 is FQGNSA. Losses at the gene ends were 1 base for V and 5 bases for J; bases not matched to a gene: 7. The CDR3 here is CASSLEAGGSHEQYF. The CDR3, as DNA: TGTGCCAGCAGCTTAGAGGCGGGAGGTAGCCACGAGCAGTACTTC.

The table lists this clonotype with many counts. The V call is TRBV20-1, the J call TRBJ1-2; no clear D. The CDR3 is 14 amino acids. The germline V and J ends were trimmed by 0 bases and 7 bases, with 15 bases remaining between them. Germline lookup yields CDR1 DFQATT and CDR2 SNEGSKA (reference sequence). The CDR3 DNA reads TGCAGTGCTAGAGAGCCGCAAACGGTAACTGGCTACACCTTC. Protein sequence: CSAREPQTVTGYTF.

This clonotype turned up a few times. J is TRBJ1-4 and V is TRBV4-3; a weak D match, TRBD1 (5 bases). The CDR3 contains 13 residues. Germline CDR1 reads LGHNA; CDR2 reads YSLEER. V was shortened by 1 base and J by 8 bases, with 8 bases between the two germline ends. CDR3 region: CASSQGRDEKLFF. CDR3 coding DNA: TGCGCCAGCAGCCAAGGCCGGGACGAAAAACTGTTTTTT.

This clonotype was counted between two and nine times. J is TRBJ2-7 and V is TRBV5-4, with D perhaps matching TRBD2 (6 bases). This CDR3 is built from 15 residues. The germline V and J ends were trimmed by 0 bases and 3 bases, with 13 bases remaining between them. The germline gives CDR1 SGHNT, CDR2 YYREEE (reference sequence). The CDR3 loop is CASSLGAGSLYEQYF. The DNA for the CDR3 is TGTGCCAGCAGCTTGGGGGCGGGATCCCTCTACGAGCAGTACTTC.

V and J are TRBV18 and TRBJ1-1; D not certain. The V end was cut by 5 bases, the J end by 7 bases, with 14 bases between. This CDR3 comprises 13 residues. Germline V gene lookup returns CDR1 KGHSH and CDR2 LQKENI. In DNA form, the CDR3 reads TGTGCCAGCTCAATCATGATGGAGGGTGAAGCTTTCTTT. Its translation: CASSIMMEGEAFF.

The chain couples TRBV24-1 to TRBJ2-1; 9 bases are a match to TRBD2. V lost 9 bases, J lost 12 bases, and 14 bases stayed unmatched. The CDR3 sequence is 14 residues long. Germline-derived CDR1 and CDR2 are KGHDR and SFDVKD. This CDR3 is CATSSAGGDRGQFF. The CDR3 DNA reads as TGTGCCACCTCCTCGGCGGGAGGGGATCGCGGGCAGTTCTTC.

This chain joins TRBV15 and TRBJ2-1; 11 bases line up with TRBD2. Germline loops: CDR1 LNHNV, CDR2 YYDKDF (reference sequence). The junction had 2 bases not matched to a gene; V was cut back by 0 bases and J by 1 base. The CDR3 has 17 amino acids. CDR3 amino acids: CATSRDRLAGSYNEQFF. Written as DNA, the CDR3 is TGTGCCACCAGCAGAGATCGACTAGCGGGGTCCTACAATGAGCAGTTCTTC.

The rearrangement uses TRBV19 and TRBJ1-2; 8 bases are shared with TRBD1. Germline V gives CDR1 LNHDA, CDR2 SQIVND (reference sequence). The length of the CDR3 is 16 residues. The ends lost 1 base at V and 8 bases at J; junction bases unmatched: 12. CDR3 bases: TGTGCCAGTAGTATAGTCAACCCCGGACAGGGTGGAGGCTACACCTTC. Translated, it gives CASSIVNPGQGGGYTF.

V and J are TRBV7-3 and TRBJ2-2, with D uncertain. The CDR3 sequence is 12 residues long. With 6 bases removed from V and 6 bases from J, the gap between germline ends came to 8 bases. CDR1 is SGHTA, CDR2 FQGTGA, per germline. The CDR3: CASRNPSGELFF. The CDR3 coding sequence is TGTGCCAGCAGGAACCCCTCCGGGGAGCTGTTTTTT.

CDR3 protein: CASSFRGNEQFF. The CDR3 DNA is TGTGCCAGCAGTTTTAGGGGTAATGAGCAGTTCTTC. The V call is TRBV6-2 or TRBV6-3, the J call TRBJ2-1; weak D call: TRBD1 (5 bases). CDR1 is MNHEY and CDR2 is SVGEGT in the germline V gene. V was clipped by 4 bases and J by 7 bases, with 8 bases between them. CDR3 length: 12 residues.

This clonotype has at least ten counts. The chain recombines TRBV10-3 with TRBJ2-7, with 11 bases that match TRBD1. CDR1 is ENHRY, CDR2 SYGVKD, per germline. The V and J ends lost 6 bases and 5 bases, in that order; junction bases with no gene match: 6. This CDR3 is built from 14 residues. In DNA, the CDR3 is TGTGCCATCAGATGGGGACAGGGGGAACACGAGCAGTACTTC. Encoded protein: CAIRWGQGEHEQYF.

This clonotype was detected once. The chain uses TRBV29-1 and TRBJ2-3; 12 nucleotides agree with TRBD2. The CDR3 totals 15 residues. The germline V gene encodes CDR1 SQVTM and CDR2 ANQGSEA. V shed 7 bases and J 4 bases; nucleotides not matched to a gene: 9. In DNA form, the CDR3 reads TGCAGCGGGGCGGTCGGGACTAGCGGGTCAGATACGCAGTATTTT. It translates to CSGAVGTSGSDTQYF.

The CDR3 protein is CASSQDYSRYVLETQYF. CDR3 bases: TGTGCCAGCAGCCAAGACTACTCCCGTTACGTCTTAGAGACCCAGTACTTC. The V gene is TRBV3-1, the J gene TRBJ2-5, with D hard to call. The length of the CDR3 is 17 residues. Trimming left V 0 bases short and J 4 bases short, with 18 bases between. Germline V gene data show CDR1 as LGHDT and CDR2 as YNNKEL (reference sequence).

This sequence joins TRBV3-1 and TRBJ2-1; no definite D call. The V gene lost 0 bases and the J gene lost 2 bases, with 11 bases spanning the gap. Germline values: CDR1 LGHDT, CDR2 YNNKEL (reference sequence). The CDR3 has 16 residues. The CDR3 protein is CASSQEYDPTYNEQFF. The CDR3 DNA is TGTGCCAGCAGCCAAGAATACGACCCTACCTACAATGAGCAGTTCTTC.

This chain uses TRBV18 with TRBJ2-5, with D tentatively TRBD2 (5 bases). V was clipped by 4 bases and J by 2 bases, with 17 bases between them. CDR3 size: 16 residues. The germline CDR1 and CDR2 sequences are KGHSH and LQKENI. CDR3 amino acids: CASSQNPDSGQETQYF. DNA for the CDR3: TGTGCCAGCTCACAAAATCCGGACTCGGGGCAAGAGACCCAGTACTTC.

The chain uses TRBV5-8 and TRBJ1-2; D remains unclear. Trimming took off 2 bases at V and 5 bases at J, with 4 bases between the two ends. Germline CDR1 SGHTS, CDR2 YDEGEE. This CDR3 has 11 amino acids. The CDR3 is CASSFQYGYTF. The CDR3 DNA sequence: TGTGCCAGCAGCTTTCAGTATGGCTACACCTTC.

In its sample, this clonotype was seen a few times. The rearrangement joins TRBV7-9 to TRBJ2-2; D possibly uses TRBD1 or TRBD2 (5 bases each). The V gene's germline CDR1 is SEHNR and CDR2 FQNEAQ (reference sequence). The V end was cut by 5 bases, the J end by 4 bases, with 8 bases between. The CDR3 runs 13 residues. CDR3 in amino acids: CASSGTSTGELFF. The CDR3 region has the DNA TGTGCCAGCAGCGGGACCTCCACCGGGGAGCTGTTTTTT.

This clonotype came up many times. The CDR3 DNA reads as TGCGCCAGCTCTTCCGGGACTAGCGCGTACAATGAGCAGTTCTTC. Translation gives CASSSGTSAYNEQFF. This sequence joins TRBV5-1 and TRBJ2-1, with TRBD2 matching over 10 bases. The CDR3 has 15 amino acids. From germline, CDR1 is SGHRS and CDR2 YFSETQ. Trimming removed 7 bases from V and 4 bases from J; junction bases left unmatched: 8.

This chain joins TRBV28 and TRBJ2-7, with TRBD1 matching 7 bases. Germline V gives CDR1 MDHEN, CDR2 SYDVKM. The V and J ends lost 2 bases and 6 bases, in that order; junction bases with no gene match: 7. CDR3 length: 14 residues. The CDR3 sequence: CASSLDRVGPEQYF. CDR3 bases: TGTGCCAGCAGTTTAGACAGGGTGGGGCCCGAGCAGTACTTC.

This chain connects TRBV7-2 to TRBJ2-5, with D maybe TRBD2 (5 bases). The germline gives CDR1 SGHTA, CDR2 FQGNSA. Between the trimmed V and J ends, which lost 5 bases and 5 bases, there was a span of 18 bases. The CDR3 contains 15 residues. The CDR3 reads CASSHPSDFRETQYF. The CDR3 nucleotides read TGTGCCAGCAGCCATCCCTCGGACTTTCGGGAGACCCAGTACTTC.

This clonotype was picked up a small number of times. V usage is TRBV5-1 and J usage is TRBJ2-5, with 7 bases aligning to TRBD1. With V trimmed by 1 base and J by 4 bases, 4 bases remained unmatched. The CDR3 consists of 14 residues. The germline V gene has CDR1 SGHRS and CDR2 YFSETQ. The CDR3 DNA sequence: TGCGCCAGCAGCTTGCTCCGACAGGGAGAGACCCAGTACTTC. Translation: CASSLLRQGETQYF.